One and the same sample provided the 19 T cell receptor beta chains below, sequenced in a study of molecular identifiers for immune sequencing clone quantification. TCRdb reanalysed the PCR reads using MiXCR and keeps one entry per CDR3 protein. Found here are 75,000 to 95,000 distinct CDR3 sequences, nearly 25% of them singletons; the top ten hold approximately 0.78%. Sequencing was done on a sample of naive CD8+ T cells from blood, with Jurkat cell RNA spiked in. Subset here: FACS-sorted CD8+CD4-CCR7+CD45RA+ naive T cells. The receptor source for this set is a human donor in good health. Some libraries in this study had Jurkat cell RNA spiked in.

This clonotype was detected ten times or more. The chain links TRBV19 to TRBJ2-5; D is perhaps TRBD2 (5 bases). Trimming cost V 4 bases and J 2 bases, with 14 bases left between them. Germline V gene sequence: CDR1 LNHDA, CDR2 SQIVND (reference sequence). The CDR3 contains 15 residues. CDR3 residues: CASSTNGLTQETQYF. The CDR3 DNA follows: TGTGCCAGTAGTACAAACGGACTGACGCAAGAGACCCAGTACTTC.

This clonotype occurred a few times. The chain carries TRBV2 and TRBJ2-1, with a tentative D call TRBD2 (5 bases). V gave up 3 bases and J gave up 4 bases, with 7 bases separating them. The CDR3 contains 13 residues. The V gene's germline CDR1 is SNHLY and CDR2 FYNNEI. The CDR3 DNA reads TGTGCCAGCAGTGATGAGGGATACAATGAGCAGTTCTTC. Translated, it gives CASSDEGYNEQFF.

Comments on this clonotype: Sequence at one end of the junction differs from germline and may be a read error. The J gene is TRBJ2-2, the V gene TRBV7-9; D might be TRBD2 (6 bases). The germline CDR1 and CDR2 sequences are SEHNR and FQNEAQ (reference sequence). This CDR3 contains 16 residues. CDR3 residues: CASSLVRLDSGGELVF. CDR3 DNA: TGTGCCAGCAGCTTAGTCCGGCTAGATAGCGGCGGGGAGCTGGTTTTT.

Comment on this clonotype: This may be a read error: a much more frequent sequence differs by one nucleotide. The V and J genes are TRBV2 and TRBJ2-2, with D possibly being TRBD1 (6 bases). Germline CDR1 reads SNHLY; CDR2 reads FYNNEI. The germline V and J ends were trimmed by 6 bases and 1 base, with 12 bases remaining between them. The CDR3 runs to 15 residues. The DNA for the CDR3 is TGTGCCAGCAGATTGACAGGCATGAACACCGGGGAGCTGTTTTTT. The encoded protein is CASRLTGMNTGELFF.

Many counts were recorded for this clonotype. V is TRBV4-1 and J is TRBJ1-1, with D perhaps TRBD1 (5 bases). V dropped 0 bases and J dropped 5 bases, with 10 bases sitting between them. CDR1 is MGHRA and CDR2 is YSYEKL in the germline V gene. CDR3 size: 14 residues. The CDR3 DNA follows: TGCGCCAGCAGCCAAGAGAGGGACGGGACTGAAGCTTTCTTT. Translation: CASSQERDGTEAFF.

The V and J genes are TRBV20-1 and TRBJ1-5; D gene uncertain. In germline, CDR1 is DFQATT, CDR2 SNEGSKA (reference sequence). Trimming left V 6 bases short and J 0 bases short, with 12 bases between. The CDR3 covers 14 residues. In DNA form, the CDR3 reads TGCAGTGCACGGCAGGTTTATAGCAATCAGCCCCAGCATTTT. Its protein is CSARQVYSNQPQHF.

This clonotype was seen repeatedly, ten times or more. This chain links TRBV6-2 or TRBV6-3 with TRBJ2-5; 10 bases match TRBD2. The trim removed 6 bases at V and 2 bases at J, leaving 6 bases unmatched. This CDR3 spans 15 amino acids. CDR1 and CDR2 from the germline V gene are MNHEY and SVGEGT. The CDR3, as DNA: TGTGCCAGCAGCACATGGACTAGCGGTCAAGAGACCCAGTACTTC. Its translation is CASSTWTSGQETQYF.

The chain uses TRBV27 and TRBJ2-1; 8 positions match TRBD2. The CDR3 sequence is 15 residues long. Germline trimming cut 4 bases from V and 1 base from J; bases unmatched to any gene: 3. Germline V lookup: CDR1 MNHEY, CDR2 SMNVEV (reference sequence). In DNA form, the CDR3 reads TGTGCCAGCAGTTATAGCGGGATGTCCTACAATGAGCAGTTCTTC. It encodes CASSYSGMSYNEQFF.

Details on this clonotype: This may be a read error, as it is one base from a much larger clone. This chain uses TRBV10-3 with TRBJ2-3; 12 nucleotides align to TRBD2. Per germline, CDR1 ENHRY and CDR2 SYGVKD. The CDR3 totals 15 residues. The CDR3 region is CGISLLAGGPDTQYF. CDR3 in DNA: TGTGGCATCAGTCTACTAGCGGGGGGTCCAGATACGCAGTATTTT.

The sample holds a few counts of this clonotype. Here the CDR3 reads CASSPDPRLASGIYNEQFF. CDR3 nucleotides: TGTGCCAGCAGCCCCGACCCCCGACTAGCGTCAGGGATCTACAATGAGCAGTTCTTC. The chain couples TRBV7-3 to TRBJ2-1; TRBD2 matches 8 bases. The CDR3 spans 19 residues. Germline trimming cut 5 bases from V and 3 bases from J; bases unmatched to any gene: 18. In germline, CDR1 is SGHTA, CDR2 FQGTGA.

In this sample, this clonotype turned up many times. The gene calls are TRBV12-5 and TRBJ1-6; D call uncertain. V was cut by 3 bases and J by 7 bases, with 16 bases left in between. The V gene's germline CDR1 is LGHNT and CDR2 FRNRAP. The CDR3 loop spans 16 amino acids. The CDR3 DNA follows: TGTGCTAGTGGTTTTGATTCGCGACGGATAAATTCACCCCTCCACTTT. Protein: CASGFDSRRINSPLHF.

This clonotype was seen a few times. The V gene is TRBV12-3 or TRBV12-4, the J gene TRBJ2-1; TRBD1 matches at 9 bases. This CDR3 region has 13 residues. J gave up 8 bases and V 7 bases, and 6 bases lay outside the gene matches. The CDR3 region is CASTWTGEDEQFF. DNA of the CDR3: TGTGCCAGCACCTGGACAGGGGAGGATGAGCAGTTCTTC.

This clonotype was found a few times. CDR3 residues: CASRNGQGTEAFF. The CDR3 nucleotides are TGTGCCAGCAGGAATGGACAGGGCACTGAAGCTTTCTTT. The chain has TRBV2 and TRBJ1-1; 8 bases match TRBD1. The CDR3 totals 13 residues. Germline V lookup: CDR1 SNHLY, CDR2 FYNNEI. With V trimmed by 6 bases and J by 4 bases, 4 bases remained unmatched.

As to this clonotype: A much larger clone sits a single nucleotide away, making a read error possible. V is TRBV6-5 and J is TRBJ1-2, with TRBD1 matching over 9 bases. Germline values: CDR1 MNHEY, CDR2 SVGAGI. J lost 3 bases, V lost 1 base, and 9 bases had no gene match. This CDR3 comprises 17 residues. The CDR3 nucleotides are TGTGCCAGCAGTTACTGGGGGACAGGGCCGAGCGACTATGGCTACACCTTC. Its protein product is CASSYWGTGPSDYGYTF.

To note about this clonotype: One base away lies a much larger clone, so this may be a sequencing read error. This rearrangement joins TRBV23-1 to TRBJ1-4; 8 nucleotides match TRBD1. TRBV23-1 is an ORF, with its function uncertain. The CDR3 sequence is 18 residues long. Here the CDR3 DNA reads TGCACCAGCAGTCAATCAGTGTGTGGGACAGGCGACAATGAAAAACTGTTTTTT. This translates into CTSSQSVCGTGDNEKLFF.

On this clonotype itself: This may be a read error, as it is one base from a much larger clone. The chain joins TRBV7-8 to TRBJ2-1; D unresolved. CDR1 is SGHVS and CDR2 is FQNEAQ in the germline V gene. Trimming took 2 bases from V and 0 from J, leaving 8 bases between them. The CDR3 extends over 15 amino acids. CDR3 sequence (DNA): TGTGCCAGCAGCTTATGCGTGAGCTCCTACAATGAGCAGTTCTTC. Translated, it gives CASSLCVSSYNEQFF.

This clonotype was seen more than once but under ten times. The chain couples TRBV12-3 or TRBV12-4 to TRBJ2-5; the match to TRBD1 covers 7 bases. V was clipped by 5 bases and J by 5 bases; unmatched bases: 8. The CDR3 consists of 14 residues. This chain's CDR3 is CASSEQGILETQYF. The CDR3 region has the DNA TGTGCCAGCAGTGAACAGGGGATTCTTGAGACCCAGTACTTC.

The chain combines TRBV18 with TRBJ2-5, with D maybe TRBD2 (5 bases). This CDR3 is 15 amino acids long. Germline CDR1 reads KGHSH; CDR2 reads LQKENI. V lost 1 base and J lost 3, with 12 bases in between. The CDR3, as DNA: TGTGCCAGCTCACCACTAGCGTCGACGAAAGAGACCCAGTACTTC. Residues: CASSPLASTKETQYF.

This clonotype is medium-sized (0.01 to 0.1%) by share. The genes are TRBV29-1 and TRBJ2-4; D unresolved. CDR1 is SQVTM and CDR2 is ANQGSEA in the germline V gene. The CDR3 consists of 12 residues. Trimming shortened V by 3 bases and J by 7 bases, and 10 bases separated the two germline ends. CDR3 sequence: CSVEFFQNIQYF. CDR3 DNA: TGCAGCGTTGAGTTTTTTCAGAACATTCAGTACTTC.